Listed below are T cell receptor beta chains from one sample, sequenced in a study of cytomegalovirus exposure and HLA in healthy donors. Profiled with immunoSEQ multiplex PCR; TCRdb holds only in-frame clones, not every one. The table shows approximately 140,000 clones, with about 73% occurring only once. The sample comprised PBMCs. These receptors were taken from a man aged 35-49 years in good health and CMV-seropositive. The CDR3 runs from the conserved cysteine through the conserved F or W. Each record gives: J gene, V gene, clone size, D gene, CDR3 protein, CDR3 DNA. A D gene is named only where the DNA matches it firmly. Clone size appears in some rows only: once, few, many, or a class for an expanded clone.

TRBJ2-3 TRBV6-5 - TRBD2 CASTYSREATDTQYF TGTGCCAGCACCTACTCTCGGGAGGCCACAGATACGCAGTATTTT
TRBJ2-7 TRBV6-5 - TRBD1 CASSPGQGRYEQYF TGTGCCAGCAGTCCAGGACAGGGGAGATACGAGCAGTACTTC
TRBJ1-5 TRBV18 once - CASTRSGNQPQHF TGTGCCAGCACCCGTTCGGGTAATCAGCCCCAGCATTTT
TRBJ2-2 TRBV7-6 - TRBD2 CASSPTGGAGELFF TGTGCCAGCAGCCCCACCGGGGGGGCCGGGGAGCTGTTTTTT
TRBJ1-5 TRBV30 few - CAWTYGGNQPQHF TGTGCCTGGACTTACGGGGGGAATCAGCCCCAGCATTTT
TRBJ1-2 TRBV2 - - CASDEQGNYGYTF TGTGCCAGCGATGAACAGGGAAACTATGGCTACACCTTC
TRBJ1-2 TRBV5-1 - TRBD1 CASSLEGTGGGYTF TGCGCCAGCAGCTTGGAGGGGACAGGTGGAGGCTACACCTTC
TRBJ2-1 TRBV18 few TRBD1 CASSKDRGNNEQFF TGTGCCAGCTCTAAAGACAGGGGGAACAATGAGCAGTTCTTC
TRBJ2-3 TRBV28 - TRBD2 CASPPSGTTDTQYF TGTGCCAGTCCCCCTAGCGGAACCACAGATACGCAGTATTTT
TRBJ1-3 TRBV2 few TRBD1 CASRPGTGGNTIYF TGTGCCAGCAGGCCCGGGACAGGTGGAAACACCATATATTTT
TRBJ1-1 TRBV19 - - CASSSDQGLGGTEAFF TGTGCCAGTAGTAGTGACCAGGGCCTGGGGGGCACTGAAGCTTTCTTT
TRBJ1-4 TRBV7-9 - - CSIHPSQGDEKLFF TGTTCCATCCACCCGTCCCAGGGTGATGAAAAACTGTTTTTT
TRBJ1-1 TRBV4-1 - - CASSQSPGNTEAFF TGCGCCAGCAGCCAATCGCCAGGTAACACTGAAGCTTTCTTT
TRBJ2-7 TRBV11-2 - TRBD2 CASSLSGTSNYEQYF TGTGCCAGCAGTCTGAGCGGGACTAGTAACTACGAGCAGTACTTC
TRBJ2-7 TRBV7-9 few - CASSSRGSAYEQYF TGTGCCAGCAGCTCGAGAGGGAGTGCCTACGAGCAGTACTTC
TRBJ2-1 TRBV5-1 - TRBD1 CASSSTGGNNEQFF TGCGCCAGTTCCTCGACAGGGGGTAACAATGAGCAGTTCTTC
TRBJ2-3 TRBV5-1 - - CASSTDSQATQYF TGCGCCAGCAGCACCGATTCTCAGGCTACGCAGTATTTT